The 28 T cell receptor beta chains given below trace back to one sample, sequenced in a study of blood T cells in healthy people across ages. The use of a sample-barcoded 5' primer and a J-beta primer mix characterized a second PCR of roughly 7 to 11 cycles. MiXCR was run by TCRdb on the 5' RACE reads, yielding one entry per CDR3 protein. The sample records 800,000 or so distinct CDR3 sequences, about half being singletons. The sequencing input was blood. These receptors were obtained from an elderly man in good health.

The rearrangement joins TRBV2 to TRBJ2-5; maybe TRBD1 (6 bases). Looked up from germline, CDR1 is SNHLY and CDR2 is FYNNEI. This CDR3 is 15 amino acids long. Trimming left V 4 bases short and J 5 bases short, with 17 bases between. The CDR3 DNA follows: TGTGCCAGCAGTGGGGGGCAGGGACGGAGCGAGACCCAGTACTTC. Its protein is CASSGGQGRSETQYF.

This clonotype was observed a few times. The chain has TRBV19 and TRBJ2-1, with 8 bases matching TRBD2. CDR1 is LNHDA, CDR2 SQIVND, per germline (reference sequence). CDR3 length equals 15 residues. Germline trimming cut 5 bases from V and 5 bases from J; bases unmatched to any gene: 8. CDR3 region: CASSPGLASNNEQFF. The CDR3 DNA is TGTGCCAGTAGTCCAGGACTAGCCTCAAACAATGAGCAGTTCTTC.

This clonotype was counted between two and nine times. This chain joins TRBV5-1 and TRBJ2-5; a possible D gene is TRBD2 (5 bases). This CDR3 spans 17 amino acids. The V and J ends lost 1 base and 0 bases respectively, with 16 bases between them. Germline CDR1 and CDR2: SGHRS and YFSETQ. CDR3 bases: TGCGCCAGCAGCTTGTGGGCGGCGGGCGAATACCAAGAGACCCAGTACTTC. Its protein product is CASSLWAAGEYQETQYF.

Regarding this clonotype: The junction departs from the called germline gene at one end, perhaps through a read error. The V and J genes are TRBV7-7 and TRBJ2-1, with 10 bases fitting TRBD2. The germline V gene has CDR1 SSHAT and CDR2 FNYEAQ (reference sequence). This CDR3 is 15 amino acids long. Here the CDR3 reads CASSPSGGRQDEQFF. The CDR3 DNA sequence: TGTGCTAGCAGCCCTAGCGGGGGACGGCAGGATGAGCAGTTCTTC.

This sequence joins TRBV7-9 and TRBJ1-1; D may be TRBD1 (6 bases). Germline values: CDR1 SEHNR, CDR2 FQNEAQ (reference sequence). Deletions cut 2 bases from V and 4 bases from J, with 11 bases between. This CDR3 is built from 14 residues. The CDR3 here is CASSLQAGVTEAFF. The CDR3 coding sequence is TGTGCCAGCAGCTTACAGGCAGGGGTCACTGAAGCTTTCTTT.

This clonotype turned up a few times. The chain links TRBV14 to TRBJ2-7; D is perhaps TRBD2 (5 bases). Per germline, CDR1 SGHDN and CDR2 FVKESK. The CDR3 is made up of 14 amino acids. The V end was cut by 1 base, the J end by 4 bases, with 11 bases between. The CDR3 DNA sequence: TGTGCCAGCAGCCAAGGGCTCCCGGGGTACGAGCAGTACTTC. Its protein product is CASSQGLPGYEQYF.

The rearrangement links TRBV5-1 to TRBJ1-5, with D possibly TRBD1 on 6 matching bases. The CDR3 is 14 amino acids. Germline V gives CDR1 SGHRS, CDR2 YFSETQ. V was trimmed by 0 bases and J by 6 bases, leaving 10 bases between them. The CDR3 DNA sequence: TGCGCCAGCAGCTTGGTTGGGGGCACTCAGCCCCAGCATTTT. Its translation is CASSLVGGTQPQHF.

V and J are TRBV14 and TRBJ2-1, with 9 bases that match TRBD2. The CDR3 covers 16 residues. The germline gives CDR1 SGHDN, CDR2 FVKESK. Trimming took 6 bases from V and 1 from J; bases not matched to a gene: 7. The chain's CDR3 is CASSRYSGSSYNEQFF. In DNA form, the CDR3 reads TGTGCCAGCAGTAGATATAGCGGGAGTTCCTACAATGAGCAGTTCTTC.

This clonotype has more than one count but fewer than ten. The rearrangement joins TRBV20-1 to TRBJ2-1, with 8 bases that match TRBD2. The length of the CDR3 is 13 residues. The J segment lost 2 bases and the V segment lost 6 bases, leaving 3 bases of the junction unmatched. The germline V gene has CDR1 DFQATT and CDR2 SNEGSKA (reference sequence). The CDR3 sequence is CSASSGTYNEQFF. CDR3 DNA sequence: TGCAGTGCCAGTAGCGGGACCTACAATGAGCAGTTCTTC.

The J gene is TRBJ2-1, the V gene TRBV12-3 or TRBV12-4; perhaps TRBD2 as D (5 bases). V was trimmed by 6 bases and J by 10 bases, leaving 13 bases between them. This CDR3 has 12 amino acids. CDR3 DNA sequence: TGTGCCAGCAGGGCCGACTATCCCGAGCAGTTCTTC. It codes for CASRADYPEQFF.

V gene TRBV7-6 combines with J gene TRBJ2-3; TRBD2 is a possible D gene (5 bases). Germline V lookup: CDR1 SGHVS, CDR2 FNYEAQ. The CDR3 is 18 residues long. Trimming took 1 base from V and 0 from J, leaving 17 bases between them. The CDR3 is CASSLEFPRTGSTDTQYF. The CDR3 bases are TGTGCCAGCAGCTTAGAGTTTCCCAGGACGGGAAGCACAGATACGCAGTATTTT.

Here the CDR3 reads CASSQAGLQQETQYF. The CDR3 DNA is TGCGCCAGCAGCCAAGCGGGACTCCAACAAGAGACCCAGTACTTC. V gene TRBV4-3 combines with J gene TRBJ2-5, with D tentatively TRBD2 (6 bases). The CDR3 is 15 amino acids. The germline V gene encodes CDR1 LGHNA and CDR2 YSLEER. Trimming stripped 1 base from V and 2 bases from J, with 11 bases between.

This clonotype was counted ten times or more. The J gene is TRBJ2-7, the V gene TRBV28; 14 bases match TRBD2. CDR3 size: 18 residues. Germline assignment: CDR1 MDHEN and CDR2 SYDVKM. V shed 5 bases, J shed 0 bases, and the junction held 9 bases outside the gene matches. For the CDR3, the DNA is TGTGCCAGCAGTCGCCCCGGACTAGCGGGAGGCTACTCCTACGAGCAGTACTTC. It yields the protein CASSRPGLAGGYSYEQYF.

This clonotype was counted only a few times. The V and J genes are TRBV5-1 and TRBJ2-7; possibly TRBD1 or TRBD2 for D (5 bases each). In germline, CDR1 is SGHRS, CDR2 YFSETQ. The CDR3 sequence is 14 residues long. V was clipped by 0 bases and J by 6 bases, with 13 bases between them. The CDR3 bases are TGCGCCAGCAGCTTGGCGGGGACCCAGGGCGAGCAGTACTTC. Translated: CASSLAGTQGEQYF. The complete variable domain, with remaining parts taken from reference TRBV5-1 and TRBJ2-7, reads KAGVTQTPRYLIKTRGQQVTLSCSPISGHRSVSWYQQTPGQGLQFLFEYFSETQRNKGNFPGRFSGRQFSNSRSEMNVSTLELGDSALYLCASSLAGTQGEQYFGPGTRLTVT.

The V gene is TRBV9, the J gene TRBJ2-1; D call uncertain. Trimming left V 2 bases short and J 9 bases short, with 15 bases between. Germline CDR1 reads SGDLS; CDR2 reads YYNGEE. The CDR3 covers 14 residues. The CDR3 nucleotides read TGTGCCAGCAGCGTTGGCTCCCGGAACAGTGAGCAGTTCTTC. Its protein is CASSVGSRNSEQFF.

The gene calls are TRBV29-1 and TRBJ1-2; tentatively, D is TRBD1 (5 bases). The germline CDR1 and CDR2 sequences are SQVTM and ANQGSEA. Trimming cost V 4 bases and J 5 bases, with 11 bases left between them. The CDR3 spans 12 residues. For the CDR3, the DNA is TGCAGCGTTGGGGAGGCAGGGTATGGCTACACCTTC. It encodes CSVGEAGYGYTF.

This chain uses TRBV28 with TRBJ2-4; D may be TRBD2 (6 bases). The J call is uncertain, as TRBJ2-7 better fits the DNA end. This CDR3 has 13 residues. Germline V lookup: CDR1 MDHEN, CDR2 SYDVKM. The CDR3 DNA is TGTGCCAGCAGAATTAGCGGCACCTACGAGCAGTACTTC. Translation: CASRISGTYEQYF.

This clonotype was picked up many times. This chain joins TRBV28 and TRBJ2-1; 16 bases match TRBD2. V trimming: 2 bases; J trimming: 9 bases; junction bases outside the gene matches: 4. The CDR3 length is 16 residues. Germline-derived CDR1 and CDR2 are MDHEN and SYDVKM. CDR3 loop: CASSLAGTSGGGEQFF. CDR3 DNA: TGTGCCAGCAGTTTAGCGGGGACTAGCGGGGGGGGTGAGCAGTTCTTC. The whole variable domain, remainder taken from reference TRBV28 and TRBJ2-1, is DVKVTQSSRYLVKRTGEKVFLECVQDMDHENMFWYRQDPGLGLRLIYFSYDVKMKEKGDIPEGYSVSREKKERFSLILESASTNQTSMYLCASSLAGTSGGGEQFFGPGTRLTVL.

As for this clonotype: This sequence may be a read error, since a much larger clone differs from it by one base. The chain joins TRBV20-1 to TRBJ2-5; TRBD2 matches at 7 bases. This CDR3 region has 14 residues. CDR1 is DFQATT, CDR2 SNEGSKA, per germline (reference sequence). The trim removed 6 bases at V and 6 bases at J, leaving 13 bases unmatched. CDR3 DNA: TGCAGTGCAACACTAGCGACGGACGGGAAGACCCAGTACTTC. Protein product: CSATLATDGKTQYF.

The table lists this clonotype with a count of one. The chain employs TRBV28 and TRBJ2-1; the D call may be TRBD1 or TRBD2 (5 bases each). Germline V CDR1 and CDR2: MDHEN, SYDVKM. This CDR3 spans 16 amino acids. The ends were cut back, 2 bases at V and 8 bases at J, with 19 bases in the middle. For the CDR3, the DNA is TGTGCCAGCAGTTTAGGAGGTGGCAGGGCGGACGATGAGCAGTTCTTC. Its protein is CASSLGGGRADDEQFF.

V is TRBV29-1 and J is TRBJ2-3; TRBD2 matches at 11 bases. V lost 6 bases to trimming and J lost 1 base; unmatched junction nucleotides: 3. There are 14 residues in the CDR3. Germline V gene sequence: CDR1 SQVTM, CDR2 ANQGSEA. The CDR3 DNA is TGCAGCGTAGCGGGACTAGCGGGCACAGATACGCAGTATTTT. It encodes CSVAGLAGTDTQYF.

The chain uses TRBV7-2 and TRBJ2-3; D tentatively reads TRBD1 or TRBD2 (6 bases each). Per germline, CDR1 SGHTA and CDR2 FQGNSA. The CDR3 is made up of 15 amino acids. The V end was cut by 6 bases, the J end by 0 bases, with 13 bases between. The CDR3 region has the DNA TGTGCCAGCAGATACGGGGGCGGGAGCACAGATACGCAGTATTTT. Translating gives CASRYGGGSTDTQYF.

V gene TRBV4-3 combines with J gene TRBJ1-1; no firm D call. Germline lookup yields CDR1 LGHNA and CDR2 YSLEER. The CDR3 sequence is 16 residues long. V was cut by 0 bases and J by 2 bases, with 13 bases left in between. Here the CDR3 reads CASSQEVKLRNTEAFF. The CDR3 DNA reads as TGCGCCAGCAGCCAAGAAGTGAAACTCCGAAACACTGAAGCTTTCTTT.

This clonotype has a handful of counts. The genes are TRBV20-1 and TRBJ2-5; D is perhaps TRBD2 (5 bases). CDR1 and CDR2 (germline): DFQATT, SNEGSKA (reference sequence). This CDR3 has 12 residues. Deletions cut 0 bases from V and 5 bases from J, with 7 bases between. The DNA for the CDR3 is TGCAGTGCTAGAGATCCGGGGGAGACCCAGTACTTC. It yields the protein CSARDPGETQYF.

This clonotype was observed a handful of times. It may be a read error: a sequence one base away is much more abundant. V is TRBV12-3 or TRBV12-4 and J is TRBJ2-7; TRBD1 matches at 11 bases. CDR3 length: 14 amino acids. J gave up 5 bases and V 5 bases, and 5 bases lay outside the gene matches. The CDR3 loop is CASSAGQGAHEQYF. The CDR3 region has the DNA TGTGCCAGCAGTGCAGGACAGGGGGCCCACGAGCAGTACTTC.

About this clonotype: The junction departs from the called germline gene at one end, perhaps through a read error. This rearrangement joins TRBV5-1 to TRBJ2-7; 10 bases are shared with TRBD2. TRBJ2-5 explains the end of the DNA better; the J call may be wrong. From germline, CDR1 is SGHRS and CDR2 YFSETQ. The CDR3 has 16 amino acids. For the CDR3, the DNA is TGCGCCAACAGCCCTCTAGCGGGAGACGTCTTCGAGACCCAGTACTTC. Translating gives CANSPLAGDVFETQYF.

The chain is built from TRBV15 and TRBJ2-2, with 11 bases identical to TRBD1. From germline, CDR1 is LNHNV and CDR2 YYDKDF (reference sequence). With 3 bases clipped from V and 3 bases from J, the junction kept 0 bases outside the gene matches. The CDR3 contains 15 residues. CDR3 sequence reads: CATSRDRGHTGELFF. The CDR3 region has the DNA TGTGCCACCAGCAGGGACAGGGGGCACACCGGGGAGCTGTTTTTT.

This clonotype appeared many times. This rearrangement joins TRBV27 to TRBJ2-5; 8 nucleotides agree with TRBD1. The germline V gene encodes CDR1 MNHEY and CDR2 SMNVEV (reference sequence). The CDR3 is 15 amino acids. V trimming: 7 bases; J trimming: 5 bases; junction bases outside the gene matches: 12. The CDR3 is CASKVSGGGYETQYF. CDR3 DNA: TGTGCCAGCAAAGTATCAGGGGGCGGTTATGAGACCCAGTACTTC.